This T cell receptor (beta chain) was profiled in a study of T cell repertoires in cytomegalovirus infection. For the study at large: HLA-B-restricted CMV epitopes that are well studied, plus recently identified HLA-C-restricted ones, were used by the study. Carrying CMV and the relevant HLA type showed in public TCR beta signatures.

V lost 4 bases and J lost 7, with 22 bases in between. The CDR3 loop spans 16 amino acids. Germline CDR1 reads LGHDT; CDR2 reads YNNKEL (reference sequence). TCRdb passed the reads through MiXCR, listing each CDR3 protein once. Among about 500,000 distinct CDR3 sequences listed, roughly 34% were seen once. On this clonotype itself: The antigen remains undetermined.

The rearrangement uses TRBV3-1 and TRBJ1-2, with D perhaps matching TRBD1 (6 bases). The sample in question was cultured PBMCs, obtained from culture after CMV antigen stimulation. The clonotype comes from a human donor in good health (CMV status not recorded). Some clones in this sample may be carry-over from other donors' samples. CDR3 sequence (DNA): TGTGCCAGCAGCCCCGGCTCCGGGACAAAATCGTTTGGCTACACCTTC. It yields the protein CASSPGSGTKSFGYTF.